Given below is one TCR beta chain in context. V gave up 2 bases and J gave up 9 bases; unmatched junction bases: 6. The CDR3 spans 13 residues. Germline loops: CDR1 DFQATT, CDR2 SNEGSKA (reference sequence). One entry per CDR3 protein results from TCRdb running MiXCR on the 5' RACE reads. The profile shows about 550,000 distinct CDR3 sequences, about 19% of them singletons. The data are from a study of T cells after yellow fever vaccination. Sequencing used PBMCs, obtained 15 days after the yellow fever booster vaccination. The chain has TRBV20-1 and TRBJ2-1; 8 bases are a match to TRBD2. The receptor's source is a man aged 25-45 years who received the YFV17D yellow fever vaccine. The CDR3 loop reads CSARRAGDGEQFF. CDR3 DNA sequence: TGCAGTGCTAGACGAGCGGGAGATGGTGAGCAGTTCTTC.